What follows are 10 T cell receptor beta chains derived from one specimen sequenced in a study of T cells in localized non-small cell lung cancer (dated by TCRdb to about 2020). The library relied on the immunoSEQ multiplex PCR assay. TCRdb holds this immuneACCESS table with in-frame rearrangements only. Some clones are missing; in checked studies, unresolved V genes explain under half, and the rest has no known cause. The sample has 35,000 to 50,000 clones on record, 79% of them singletons. 30% to 35% of the sample belongs to the ten largest clones. The sequencing used PBMCs, collected before any cancer treatment. The receptors were sampled from a woman aged 35-75 years with stage II squamous cell lung carcinoma.

This chain connects TRBV5-1 to TRBJ1-2; 7 nucleotides match TRBD1. The germline V gene encodes CDR1 SGHRS and CDR2 YFSETQ. The junction had 11 bases not matched to a gene; V was cut back by 4 bases and J by 8 bases. This CDR3 contains 14 residues. This chain's CDR3 is CASSRDSMEGGYTF. CDR3 nucleotides: TGCGCCAGCAGCCGGGACAGTATGGAGGGCGGCTACACCTTC.

This chain uses TRBV6-1 with TRBJ2-7, with D uncertain. The CDR3 runs 14 residues. The ends were cut back, 2 bases at V and 2 bases at J, with 10 bases in the middle. Germline V lookup: CDR1 MNHNS, CDR2 SASEGT. For the CDR3, the DNA is TGTGCCAGCAGTGAATTAGGCGGAACCTACGAGCAGTACTTC. As protein: CASSELGGTYEQYF.

The chain links TRBV5-1 to TRBJ2-5; the D call may be TRBD1 or TRBD2 (6 bases each). The germline V gene encodes CDR1 SGHRS and CDR2 YFSETQ. V dropped 0 bases and J dropped 3 bases, with 9 bases sitting between them. The CDR3 spans 14 residues. CDR3 region: CASSLEGGKETQYF. The CDR3 DNA reads TGCGCCAGCAGCTTGGAAGGGGGGAAAGAGACCCAGTACTTC.

This clone was picked up many times. The CDR3 sequence is CASKGIGLAHEQFF. The CDR3 DNA reads TGTGCCAGCAAAGGTATCGGACTAGCGCATGAGCAGTTCTTC. V is TRBV27 and J is TRBJ2-1, with TRBD2 matching 9 bases. The V gene end was trimmed by 7 bases and the J gene end by 8 bases; junction bases not matched to a gene: 9. The CDR3 runs to 14 residues. CDR1 is MNHEY and CDR2 is SMNVEV in the germline V gene (reference sequence).

This clone was seen just once. The chain couples TRBV10-2 to TRBJ1-5, with unresolved D. CDR3 length: 13 amino acids. With 2 bases removed from V and 0 bases from J, the gap between germline ends came to 2 bases. Germline V lookup: CDR1 WSHSY, CDR2 SAAADI. CDR3 residues: CASSEVSNQPQHF. As DNA, the CDR3 is TGCGCCAGCAGTGAGGTTAGCAATCAGCCCCAGCATTTT.

The V and J genes are TRBV28 and TRBJ2-7, with D possibly TRBD2 on 5 matching bases. V was cut by 3 bases and J by 7 bases, with 13 bases left in between. This CDR3 region has 13 residues. Germline values: CDR1 MDHEN, CDR2 SYDVKM. The CDR3 DNA follows: TGTGCCAGCAGTTTCGGCTCGACGGGGGAGCAGTACGTC. Protein sequence: CASSFGSTGEQYV.

This rearrangement joins TRBV5-1 to TRBJ1-1; D uncertain. Germline lookup yields CDR1 SGHRS and CDR2 YFSETQ. V was cut by 0 bases and J by 2 bases, with 23 bases left in between. The CDR3 consists of 19 residues. DNA of the CDR3: TGCGCCAGCAGCTTGGCAGGAGGCCAATGGGCAGGAACCAACACTGAAGCTTTCTTT. It is translated as CASSLAGGQWAGTNTEAFF.

V and J are TRBV15 and TRBJ2-1, with D possibly matching TRBD2 (6 bases). V was trimmed by 1 base and J by 10 bases, leaving 17 bases between them. Germline CDR1 reads LNHNV; CDR2 reads YYDKDF (reference sequence). The CDR3 runs 15 residues. Here the CDR3 reads CATSRVGTLRGEQFF. The CDR3 nucleotides read TGTGCCACCAGCAGAGTAGGGACCCTGCGGGGAGAGCAGTTCTTC.

The CDR3 is CASSLAAGSYEVTQYF. In nucleotides, the CDR3 is TGTGCCAGCAGTCTAGCGGCAGGGAGTTATGAGGTGACCCAGTACTTC. The chain links TRBV7-8 to TRBJ2-5; 7 bases are shared with TRBD2. V gave up 6 bases and J gave up 7 bases; unmatched junction bases: 17. CDR3 length: 16 amino acids. From germline, CDR1 is SGHVS and CDR2 FQNEAQ.

The V and J genes are TRBV5-6 and TRBJ1-2, with 8 positions matching TRBD1. The junction had 7 bases not matched to a gene; V was cut back by 8 bases and J by 4 bases. Germline CDR1 and CDR2: SGHDT and YYEEEE. The CDR3 totals 13 residues. CDR3: CASTRQGAYGYTF. CDR3 DNA: TGTGCCAGTACAAGGCAGGGGGCCTATGGCTACACCTTC.